Following are 31 T cell receptor beta chains from one sample sequenced in a study of OX40 agonist ivuxolimab in advanced cancers. Data came from immunoSEQ multiplex PCR; TCRdb stores just in-frame clones and leaves some out. The sample consists of 35,000 to 45,000 clones, just under 95% of them appearing once. The starting material was CD4+ or CD8+ T cells sorted from blood, obtained in a trial of the OX40 agonist ivuxolimab. The source is an adult with an advanced solid tumor such as melanoma, head and neck, liver or kidney cancer.

In regard to this clone: Compared with germline, one end of the junction differs, possibly owing to a read error. The chain carries TRBV28 and TRBJ2-2; weak D call: TRBD2 (7 bases). There are 15 residues in the CDR3. CDR1 MDHEN and CDR2 SYDVKM come from the germline V gene. Here the CDR3 reads CASSLWGGWTGELFF. CDR3 DNA sequence: TGTGCCAGCAGCTTATGGGGGGGCTGGACCGGGGAGCTGTTTTTT.

J is TRBJ2-1 and V is TRBV6-5, with a tentative D call TRBD2 (7 bases). This CDR3 is 13 amino acids long. The germline CDR1 and CDR2 sequences are MNHEY and SVGAGI. Trimming left V 6 bases short and J 8 bases short, with 14 bases between. The CDR3 coding sequence is TGTGCCAGCAGCCGGGGGGCTGAAGATGAGCAGTTCTTC. This encodes CASSRGAEDEQFF.

This sequence joins TRBV4-1 and TRBJ2-1; D call uncertain. The ends were cut back, 0 bases at V and 2 bases at J, with 11 bases in the middle. The CDR3 is made up of 16 amino acids. Germline loops: CDR1 MGHRA, CDR2 YSYEKL. CDR3 sequence reads: CASSQDWKSAYNEQFF. The CDR3 DNA reads TGCGCCAGCAGCCAAGATTGGAAGTCGGCCTACAATGAGCAGTTCTTC.

J is TRBJ2-1 and V is TRBV27; no clear D gene. The germline gives CDR1 MNHEY, CDR2 SMNVEV (reference sequence). V dropped 3 bases and J dropped 12 bases, with 12 bases sitting between them. The CDR3 is 12 residues long. CDR3 protein: CASSLLTGGQFF. The CDR3 region has the DNA TGTGCCAGCAGTTTGTTGACCGGTGGGCAGTTCTTC.

The V gene is TRBV19, the J gene TRBJ2-1; tentatively, D is TRBD2 (5 bases). The CDR3 length is 15 residues. Germline CDR1 reads LNHDA; CDR2 reads SQIVND (reference sequence). V shed 4 bases and J shed 9 bases, with 19 bases lying between them. The chain's CDR3 is CASSTGSEGIGEQFF. CDR3 bases: TGTGCCAGTAGTACGGGTTCCGAGGGAATAGGTGAGCAGTTCTTC.

This chain connects TRBV6-4 to TRBJ2-1; D is unresolved. The CDR3 runs to 15 residues. V dropped 2 bases and J dropped 7 bases, with 15 bases sitting between them. Germline-derived CDR1 and CDR2 are MRHNA and SNTAGT. The chain's CDR3 is CASSDRADPTNEQFF. The DNA of the CDR3 is TGTGCCAGCAGTGACCGGGCTGATCCAACTAATGAGCAGTTCTTC.

V usage is TRBV13 and J usage is TRBJ2-5, with 9 bases identical to TRBD1. Germline values: CDR1 PRHDT, CDR2 FYEKMQ (reference sequence). V trimming: 4 bases; J trimming: 2 bases; junction bases outside the gene matches: 8. The CDR3 runs to 16 residues. CDR3 region: CASSSADRGQQETQYF. In nucleotides, the CDR3 is TGTGCCAGCAGCTCCGCGGACAGGGGACAACAAGAGACCCAGTACTTC.

This clone appeared once. The rearrangement links TRBV6-5 to TRBJ1-1; D is unclear. V dropped 2 bases and J dropped 5 bases, with 9 bases sitting between them. The CDR3 spans 13 residues. In germline, CDR1 is MNHEY, CDR2 SVGAGI. CDR3 DNA: TGTGCCAGCAGTTACATGGGGTCGACTGAAGCTTTCTTT. As protein: CASSYMGSTEAFF.

This rearrangement joins TRBV7-9 to TRBJ2-4; possible D gene TRBD1, 7 bases. The CDR3 is made up of 16 amino acids. Germline V lookup: CDR1 SEHNR, CDR2 FQNEAQ (reference sequence). Trimming shortened V by 4 bases and J by 4 bases, and 17 bases separated the two germline ends. CDR3 protein: CASSSQGGIGKNIQYF. Written as DNA, the CDR3 is TGTGCCAGCAGCTCCCAGGGGGGAATAGGTAAAAACATTCAGTACTTC.

The rearrangement links TRBV10-2 to TRBJ2-5; D is undetermined. Germline CDR1 reads WSHSY; CDR2 reads SAAADI. V was shortened by 4 bases and J by 5 bases, with 11 bases between the two germline ends. This CDR3 is built from 13 residues. CDR3 coding DNA: TGCGCCAGCAGTGGTCTAGGTAGCGAGACCCAGTACTTC. This gives the protein CASSGLGSETQYF.

This chain links TRBV19 with TRBJ1-1, with D possibly matching TRBD1 (5 bases). CDR1 and CDR2 from the germline V gene are LNHDA and SQIVND (reference sequence). This CDR3 has 12 residues. Trimming took 8 bases from V and 7 from J, leaving 14 bases between them. The CDR3 is CASLDIWGEAFF. The CDR3, as DNA: TGTGCCAGTCTGGACATATGGGGTGAAGCTTTCTTT.

This clone was recorded once. The J gene is TRBJ2-1, the V gene TRBV19; no reliable D call. Between the trimmed V and J ends, which lost 8 bases and 12 bases, there was a span of 8 bases. The germline V gene has CDR1 LNHDA and CDR2 SQIVND (reference sequence). This CDR3 region has 9 residues. The CDR3, as DNA: TGTGCCAGTGGCACCCCGCAGTTCTTC. Translated: CASGTPQFF.

The chain combines TRBV19 with TRBJ2-2; D remains ambiguous. This CDR3 spans 14 amino acids. V was clipped by 3 bases and J by 4 bases, with 9 bases between them. CDR1 and CDR2 (germline): LNHDA, SQIVND (reference sequence). CDR3 loop: CASSIEQLTGELFF. The CDR3 nucleotides read TGTGCCAGTAGTATCGAACAGCTCACCGGGGAGCTGTTTTTT.

The chain links TRBV2 to TRBJ1-2, with D unresolved. The germline V gene has CDR1 SNHLY and CDR2 FYNNEI. The CDR3 runs to 12 residues. Trimming cost V 4 bases and J 4 bases, with 7 bases left between them. CDR3 sequence reads: CASSGGIYGYTF. CDR3 sequence (DNA): TGTGCCAGCAGTGGAGGGATCTATGGCTACACCTTC.

The chain uses TRBV4-3 and TRBJ2-1; TRBD1 aligns across 9 bases. This CDR3 is 16 amino acids long. J gave up 3 bases and V 0 bases, and 3 bases lay outside the gene matches. CDR1 and CDR2 (germline): LGHNA, YSLEER. As DNA, the CDR3 is TGCGCCAGCAGCCAAGAGGTGACAGGGGGCTACAATGAGCAGTTCTTC. Translation: CASSQEVTGGYNEQFF.

The CDR3 spells CASSPITDNEQFF. Written as DNA, the CDR3 is TGTGCCAGCTCACCAATCACGGACAATGAGCAGTTCTTC. The chain carries TRBV18 and TRBJ2-1; D ambiguous. This CDR3 is built from 13 residues. Germline assignment: CDR1 KGHSH and CDR2 LQKENI. V dropped 2 bases and J dropped 5 bases, with 7 bases sitting between them. Combining the CDR3 with reference TRBV18 and TRBJ2-1 gives the whole variable domain NAGVMQNPRHLVRRRGQEARLRCSPMKGHSHVYWYRQLPEEGLKFMVYLQKENIIDESGMPKERFSAEFPKEGPSILRIQQVVRGDSAAYFCASSPITDNEQFFGPGTRLTVL.

CDR3 loop: CASSVAVAGVTGANVLTF. For the CDR3, the DNA is TGTGCCAGCAGCGTAGCGGTAGCGGGAGTAACTGGGGCCAACGTCCTGACTTTC. The V call is TRBV9, the J call TRBJ2-6; 9 bases agree with TRBD2. The germline V gene encodes CDR1 SGDLS and CDR2 YYNGEE. The CDR3 covers 18 residues. With V trimmed by 0 bases and J by 2 bases, 6 bases remained unmatched. Drawing the rest from reference TRBV9 and TRBJ2-6, the complete variable domain is DSGVTQTPKHLITATGQRVTLRCSPRSGDLSVYWYQQSLDQGLQFLIQYYNGEERAKGNILERFSAQQFPDLHSELNLSSLELGDSALYFCASSVAVAGVTGANVLTFGAGSRLTVL.

The chain joins TRBV9 to TRBJ1-2; the D gene is possibly TRBD1 (5 bases). V was pared by 0 bases and J by 7 bases, with 16 bases between. CDR1 SGDLS and CDR2 YYNGEE come from the germline V gene. The CDR3 extends over 15 amino acids. The chain's CDR3 is CASSVGTRDRSGYTF. CDR3 bases: TGTGCCAGCAGCGTAGGGACCAGGGATCGCTCTGGCTACACCTTC.

The gene calls are TRBV7-9 and TRBJ2-5, with D perhaps matching TRBD1 or TRBD2 (5 bases each). The CDR3 spans 15 residues. The V end was cut by 6 bases, the J end by 0 bases, with 14 bases between. CDR1 is SEHNR and CDR2 is FQNEAQ in the germline V gene (reference sequence). The CDR3 sequence is CASSYPGTYQETQYF. DNA of the CDR3: TGTGCCAGCAGTTACCCCGGGACGTACCAAGAGACCCAGTACTTC.

The chain uses TRBV20-1 and TRBJ2-3; no firm D call. The germline V gene has CDR1 DFQATT and CDR2 SNEGSKA (reference sequence). The CDR3 spans 11 residues. Between the trimmed V and J ends, which lost 1 base and 8 bases, there was a span of 7 bases. The CDR3 region is CSARGMGTQYF. The DNA of the CDR3 is TGCAGTGCTAGAGGGATGGGTACGCAGTATTTT.

This sequence joins TRBV7-9 and TRBJ2-7, with 14 bases matching TRBD2. The germline V gene has CDR1 SEHNR and CDR2 FQNEAQ (reference sequence). The V segment lost 5 bases and the J segment 3 bases; nucleotides outside the gene matches: 3. The CDR3 sequence is 15 residues long. The CDR3 sequence is CASSGLAGGLYEQYF. The CDR3 region has the DNA TGTGCCAGCAGCGGACTAGCGGGAGGCCTCTACGAGCAGTACTTC.

This clone was observed a handful of times. The rearrangement links TRBV6-4 to TRBJ2-3; D might be TRBD2 (6 bases). CDR1 is MRHNA and CDR2 is SNTAGT in the germline V gene. Trimming removed 0 bases from V and 5 bases from J, with 18 bases in between. The CDR3 has 17 residues. CDR3 in amino acids: CASSDSSGAGGGDTQYF. DNA of the CDR3: TGTGCCAGCAGTGACTCGTCCGGGGCCGGGGGAGGAGATACGCAGTATTTT.

The V call is TRBV5-5, the J call TRBJ2-1; 8 nucleotides align to TRBD1. The germline V gene encodes CDR1 SGHKS and CDR2 YYEKEE (reference sequence). V was pared by 1 base and J by 5 bases, with 8 bases of the junction left unmatched. The CDR3 has 16 amino acids. The CDR3 loop reads CASSLYAGQVNNEQFF. The CDR3, as DNA: TGTGCCAGCAGCTTGTACGCGGGACAGGTCAACAATGAGCAGTTCTTC.

The rearrangement uses TRBV15 and TRBJ2-4; TRBD1 matches at 11 bases. The V and J ends lost 5 bases and 7 bases, in that order; junction bases with no gene match: 10. Germline assignment: CDR1 LNHNV and CDR2 YYDKDF (reference sequence). CDR3 length equals 16 residues. The CDR3 nucleotides read TGTGCCACCAGCGGAGGGACAGGGGGTTCTTGGAACATTCAGTACTTC. Protein product: CATSGGTGGSWNIQYF.

The gene calls are TRBV30 and TRBJ2-3; a weak D match, TRBD2 (6 bases). V lost 2 bases and J lost 0, with 15 bases in between. The germline V gene encodes CDR1 GTSNPN and CDR2 SVGIG (reference sequence). The CDR3 is made up of 16 amino acids. The chain's CDR3 is CAWSPEGWESTDTQYF. CDR3 DNA sequence: TGTGCCTGGAGTCCGGAGGGCTGGGAAAGCACAGATACGCAGTATTTT.

This chain links TRBV27 with TRBJ2-7, with 8 bases aligning to TRBD2. V gave up 5 bases and J gave up 3 bases; unmatched junction bases: 6. The CDR3 length is 14 residues. Germline loops: CDR1 MNHEY, CDR2 SMNVEV (reference sequence). Written as DNA, the CDR3 is TGTGCCAGCAGTCCCCGGGGGGGGTTCTACGAGCAGTACTTC. Translation: CASSPRGGFYEQYF.

The gene calls are TRBV6-6 and TRBJ1-1, with 7 bases fitting TRBD1. Germline V lookup: CDR1 MNHNY, CDR2 SVGAGI (reference sequence). Trimming at V came to 6 bases and at J to 10 bases, leaving 11 bases not matched to a gene. The CDR3 extends over 13 amino acids. CDR3 DNA: TGTGCCAGCAGAGAGTACAGGGGTCAAGGAGCTTTCTTT. This gives the protein CASREYRGQGAFF.

The V and J genes are TRBV9 and TRBJ2-3, with D possibly being TRBD2 (5 bases). The length of the CDR3 is 16 residues. CDR1 SGDLS and CDR2 YYNGEE come from the germline V gene. V lost 4 bases to trimming and J lost 0 bases, with 15 bases between them. The CDR3 is CASSPEGGYSTDTQYF. The CDR3 DNA reads as TGTGCCAGCAGCCCAGAGGGCGGGTATAGCACAGATACGCAGTATTTT.

V usage is TRBV4-1 and J usage is TRBJ1-4, with D unclear. The CDR3 is made up of 13 amino acids. Deletions cut 1 base from V and 8 bases from J, with 8 bases between. Germline CDR1 and CDR2: MGHRA and YSYEKL. The CDR3 loop reads CASSQVLWEKLFF. The CDR3 nucleotides are TGCGCCAGCAGCCAAGTTTTGTGGGAAAAACTGTTTTTT.

This clone has more than one count but fewer than ten. V is TRBV6-1 and J is TRBJ1-2, with TRBD1 matching 7 bases. After removal of 1 base from V and 6 bases from J, the junction contained 8 bases not matched to a gene. Looked up from germline, CDR1 is MNHNS and CDR2 is SASEGT. The CDR3 runs 15 residues. The CDR3 DNA is TGTGCCAGCAGTGAAGACGGCAGGGGGGGGAATGGCTACACCTTC. It codes for CASSEDGRGGNGYTF.

CDR3 sequence: CASSPGQGFQYF. The CDR3 DNA follows: TGTGCCAGCTCACCGGGACAGGGTTTCCAGTACTTC. The J gene is TRBJ2-5, the V gene TRBV18; 9 bases align to TRBD1. After removal of 3 bases from V and 10 bases from J, the junction contained 3 bases not matched to a gene. Germline CDR1 KGHSH, CDR2 LQKENI. There are 12 residues in the CDR3.